Listed below are T cell receptor beta chains from one sample, sequenced in a study of PD-1 blockade in classical Hodgkin lymphoma. The protocol was immunoSEQ multiplex PCR, while the TCRdb copy is restricted to in-frame clones and leaves out a portion. The sample has 35,000 to 50,000 clones, roughly three quarters seen once. The input for sequencing was peripheral blood mononuclear cells (PBMCs), taken before the second cycle of nivolumab. These receptors all stem from a human donor with classical Hodgkin lymphoma. The CDR3 runs from the conserved cysteine through the conserved F or W. D genes are given only for firm matches. Only part of the rows carry a size: once, few, many, or a class if the clone is expanded.

size: NA; J: TRBJ1-1; V: TRBV7-9; D: NA; length: 14; CDR3: CASSLVRGDTEAFF; DNA: TGTGCCAGCAGCTTAGTAAGGGGGGACACTGAAGCTTTCTTT
size: NA; J: TRBJ2-5; V: TRBV7-8; D: NA; length: 16; CDR3: CASSLNLFWEAGTQYF; DNA: TGTGCCAGCAGCTTAAATTTGTTCTGGGAGGCGGGGACCCAGTACTTC
size: NA; J: TRBJ1-1; V: TRBV28; D: NA; length: 12; CDR3: CASRQSAGRAFF; DNA: TGTGCCAGCAGACAGTCGGCCGGAAGGGCTTTCTTT
size: NA; J: TRBJ1-5; V: TRBV9; D: NA; length: 13; CDR3: CASSPAVGQPQHF; DNA: TGTGCCAGCAGCCCCGCCGTCGGTCAGCCCCAGCATTTT
size: NA; J: TRBJ1-2; V: TRBV7-9; D: TRBD1; length: 15; CDR3: CASSPRTGTNYGYTF; DNA: TGTGCCAGCAGCCCCCGGACAGGTACTAACTATGGCTACACCTTC
size: few; J: TRBJ2-1; V: TRBV9; D: NA; length: 18; CDR3: CASSAQYRDTQGYNEQFF; DNA: TGTGCCAGCAGCGCTCAATACCGGGACACGCAGGGATACAATGAGCAGTTCTTC
size: NA; J: TRBJ2-1; V: TRBV27; D: NA; length: 14; CDR3: CATQTEGGYNEQFF; DNA: TGTGCCACCCAGACCGAGGGGGGCTACAATGAGCAGTTCTTC
size: NA; J: TRBJ1-2; V: TRBV6-5; D: NA; length: 14; CDR3: CASSYSGENYGYTF; DNA: TGTGCCAGCAGTTACTCCGGGGAAAACTATGGCTACACCTTC
size: NA; J: TRBJ1-2; V: TRBV10-3; D: NA; length: 14; CDR3: CAISESLPNYGYTF; DNA: TGTGCCATCAGTGAGTCCCTGCCTAACTATGGCTACACCTTC
size: NA; J: TRBJ2-2; V: TRBV27; D: NA; length: 14; CDR3: CASVPRASTGELFF; DNA: TGTGCCAGCGTCCCTCGGGCGAGCACCGGGGAGCTGTTTTTT